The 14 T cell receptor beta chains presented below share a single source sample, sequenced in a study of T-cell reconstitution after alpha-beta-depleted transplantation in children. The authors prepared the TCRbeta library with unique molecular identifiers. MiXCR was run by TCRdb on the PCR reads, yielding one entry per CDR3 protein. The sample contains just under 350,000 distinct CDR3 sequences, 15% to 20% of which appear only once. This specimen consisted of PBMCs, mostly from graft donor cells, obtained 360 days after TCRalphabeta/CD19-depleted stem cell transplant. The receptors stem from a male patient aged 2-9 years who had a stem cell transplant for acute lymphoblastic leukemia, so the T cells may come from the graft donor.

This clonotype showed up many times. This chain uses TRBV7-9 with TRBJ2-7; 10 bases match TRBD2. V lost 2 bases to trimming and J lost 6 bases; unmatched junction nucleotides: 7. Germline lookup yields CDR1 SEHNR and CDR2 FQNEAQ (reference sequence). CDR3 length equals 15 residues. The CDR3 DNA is TGTGCCAGCAGCTTACGAGCGGGAGGGCCATTCGAGCAGTACTTC. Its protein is CASSLRAGGPFEQYF.

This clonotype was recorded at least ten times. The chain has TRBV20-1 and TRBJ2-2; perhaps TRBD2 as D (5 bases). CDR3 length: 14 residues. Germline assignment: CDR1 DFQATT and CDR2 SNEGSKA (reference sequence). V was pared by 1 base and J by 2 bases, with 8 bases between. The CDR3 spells CSARARENTGELFF. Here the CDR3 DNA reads TGCAGTGCTAGAGCACGGGAAAACACCGGGGAGCTGTTTTTT.

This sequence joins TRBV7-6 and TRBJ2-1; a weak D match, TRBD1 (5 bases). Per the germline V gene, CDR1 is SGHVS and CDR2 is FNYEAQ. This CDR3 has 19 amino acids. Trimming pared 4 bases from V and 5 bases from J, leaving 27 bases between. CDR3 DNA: TGTGCCAGCAGCTCCCCACGCCTTTTTGGGGCGAGCCCGAACAATGAGCAGTTCTTC. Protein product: CASSSPRLFGASPNNEQFF.

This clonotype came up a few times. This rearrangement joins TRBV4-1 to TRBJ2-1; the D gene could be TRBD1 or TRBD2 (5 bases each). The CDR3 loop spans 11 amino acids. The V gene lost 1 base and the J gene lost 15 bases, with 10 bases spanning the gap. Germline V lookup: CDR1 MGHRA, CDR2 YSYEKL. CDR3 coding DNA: TGCGCCAGCAGCCAAGGGGGGTACCTGTTCTTC. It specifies CASSQGGYLFF.

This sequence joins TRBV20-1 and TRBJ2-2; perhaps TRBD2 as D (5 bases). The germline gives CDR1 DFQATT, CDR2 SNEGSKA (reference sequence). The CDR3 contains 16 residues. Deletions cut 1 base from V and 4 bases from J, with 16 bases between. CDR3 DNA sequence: TGCAGTGCTAGAGTATTGACTACCCCGAGCACCGGGGAGCTGTTTTTT. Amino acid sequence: CSARVLTTPSTGELFF.

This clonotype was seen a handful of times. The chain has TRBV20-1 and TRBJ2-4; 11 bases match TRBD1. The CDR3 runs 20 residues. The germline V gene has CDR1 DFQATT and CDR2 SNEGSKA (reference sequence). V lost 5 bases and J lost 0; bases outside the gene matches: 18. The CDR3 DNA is TGCAGTGCTCTTGGGACAGGGGGAACCCTCGGGTCGTTAGCCAAAAACATTCAGTACTTC. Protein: CSALGTGGTLGSLAKNIQYF.

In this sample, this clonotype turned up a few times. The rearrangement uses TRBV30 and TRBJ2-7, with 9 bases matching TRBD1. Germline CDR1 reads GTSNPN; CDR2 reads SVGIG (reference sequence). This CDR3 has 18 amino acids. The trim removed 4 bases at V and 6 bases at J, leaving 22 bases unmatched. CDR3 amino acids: CAWTPVQGATDPFCEQYF. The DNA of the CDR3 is TGTGCCTGGACCCCCGTACAGGGGGCAACGGACCCTTTCTGCGAGCAGTACTTC.

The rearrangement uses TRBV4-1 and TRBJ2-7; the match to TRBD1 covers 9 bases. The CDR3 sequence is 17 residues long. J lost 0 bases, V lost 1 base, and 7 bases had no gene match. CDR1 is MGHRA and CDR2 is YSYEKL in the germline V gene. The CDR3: CASSQAGGTGLSYEQYF. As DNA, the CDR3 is TGCGCCAGCAGCCAAGCTGGGGGGACAGGGCTCTCCTACGAGCAGTACTTC.

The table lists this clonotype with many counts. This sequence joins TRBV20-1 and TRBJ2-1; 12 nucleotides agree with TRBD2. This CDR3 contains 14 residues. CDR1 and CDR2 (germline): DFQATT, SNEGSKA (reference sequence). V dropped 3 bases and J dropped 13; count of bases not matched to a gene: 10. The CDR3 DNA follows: TGCAGTGCTAGTATACCCGGACTAGCGGGACGACAGTTCTTC. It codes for CSASIPGLAGRQFF.

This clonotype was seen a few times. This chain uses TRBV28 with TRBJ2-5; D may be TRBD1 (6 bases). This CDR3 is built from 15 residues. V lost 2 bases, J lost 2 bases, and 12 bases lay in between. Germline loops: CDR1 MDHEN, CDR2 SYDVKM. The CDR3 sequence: CASSLVGRGQETQYF. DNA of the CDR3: TGTGCCAGCAGTTTAGTCGGCAGGGGACAAGAGACCCAGTACTTC.

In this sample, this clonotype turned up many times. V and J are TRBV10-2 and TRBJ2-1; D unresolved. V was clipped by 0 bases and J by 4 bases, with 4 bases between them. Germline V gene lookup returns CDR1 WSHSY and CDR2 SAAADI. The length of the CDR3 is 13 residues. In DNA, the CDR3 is TGCGCCAGCAGTGAGTCAGGGTACAATGAGCAGTTCTTC. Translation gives CASSESGYNEQFF.

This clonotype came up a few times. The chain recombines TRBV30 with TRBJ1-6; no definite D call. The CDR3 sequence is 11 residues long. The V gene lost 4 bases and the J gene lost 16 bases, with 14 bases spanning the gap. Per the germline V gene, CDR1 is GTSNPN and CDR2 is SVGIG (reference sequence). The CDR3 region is CAWKQTAHLHF. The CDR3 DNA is TGTGCCTGGAAACAAACGGCCCATCTCCACTTT.

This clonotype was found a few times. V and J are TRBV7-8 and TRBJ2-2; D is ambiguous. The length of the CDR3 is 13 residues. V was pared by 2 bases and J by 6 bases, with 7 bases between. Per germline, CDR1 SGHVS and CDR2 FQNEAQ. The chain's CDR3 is CASSLPGAGELFF. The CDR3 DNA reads TGTGCCAGCAGCTTACCCGGCGCCGGGGAGCTGTTTTTT.

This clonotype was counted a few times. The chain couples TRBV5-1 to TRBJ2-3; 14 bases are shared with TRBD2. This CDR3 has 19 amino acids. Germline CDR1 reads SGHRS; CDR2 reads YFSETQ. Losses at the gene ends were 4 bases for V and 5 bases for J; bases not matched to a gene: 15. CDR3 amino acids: CASSPGLAGGRPSGDTQYF. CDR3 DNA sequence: TGCGCCAGCAGCCCCGGACTAGCGGGAGGTAGACCTTCGGGAGATACGCAGTATTTT.